What follows are 9 T cell receptor beta chains derived from one specimen sequenced in a study of T cells after yellow fever vaccination. TCRdb re-derived calls from the 5' RACE reads in MiXCR, one entry per CDR3 protein. This sample has 250,000 to 400,000 distinct CDR3 sequences; 3.5% to 5% occur once, and the top ten carry roughly a fifth. Sequenced material: PBMCs, taken 15 days after the yellow fever booster vaccination. The receptor source for this set is a young man who received the YFV17D yellow fever vaccine.

J is TRBJ1-2 and V is TRBV3-1; 12 nucleotides match TRBD1. The CDR3 contains 15 residues. Germline CDR1 is LGHDT and CDR2 is YNNKEL (reference sequence). The ends lost 1 base at V and 7 bases at J; junction bases unmatched: 4. The CDR3 nucleotides read TGTGCCAGCAGCCAAGGGGGGACAGGGGGCGTTGGCTACACCTTC. Amino acid sequence: CASSQGGTGGVGYTF.

This clonotype has a count of ten or more. The chain employs TRBV4-2 and TRBJ2-7; D call uncertain. The CDR3 sequence is 12 residues long. V dropped 4 bases and J dropped 9 bases, with 13 bases sitting between them. Germline CDR1 reads LGHNA; CDR2 reads YNFKEQ. CDR3 nucleotides: TGTGCCAGCAGCCCCGCCCGGAATGGGCAGTACGTC. Protein sequence: CASSPARNGQYV.

This clonotype was seen many times. This rearrangement joins TRBV12-3 or TRBV12-4 to TRBJ1-5; D possibly corresponds to TRBD1 (6 bases). The CDR3 extends over 13 amino acids. Trimming stripped 6 bases from V and 6 bases from J, with 12 bases between. CDR3 DNA sequence: TGTGCCAGCAGCCTCAGGGGTGTTCAGCCCCAGCATTTT. Residues: CASSLRGVQPQHF.

This clonotype was recorded once. The V gene is TRBV5-4, the J gene TRBJ2-3; TRBD1 aligns across 7 bases. V gave up 3 bases and J gave up 0 bases; unmatched junction bases: 7. Germline CDR1 reads SGHNT; CDR2 reads YYREEE (reference sequence). This CDR3 contains 16 residues. Here the CDR3 DNA reads TGTGCCAGCAGCTCCGGACAGGCCAGAAGCACAGATACGCAGTATTTT. Protein product: CASSSGQARSTDTQYF.

This clonotype was seen at least ten times. The gene calls are TRBV5-1 and TRBJ2-5; a possible D gene is TRBD2 (6 bases). In germline, CDR1 is SGHRS, CDR2 YFSETQ. The CDR3 is made up of 13 amino acids. V was shortened by 4 bases and J by 5 bases, with 12 bases between the two germline ends. CDR3 nucleotides: TGCGCCAGCAGCGTGGGGGAGGTGGAGACCCAGTACTTC. Protein: CASSVGEVETQYF.

This clonotype was recorded a few times. The rearrangement joins TRBV7-9 to TRBJ1-6; D is unresolved. Germline CDR1 reads SEHNR; CDR2 reads FQNEAQ (reference sequence). The length of the CDR3 is 17 residues. V gave up 4 bases and J gave up 0 bases, with 13 bases separating them. The CDR3 DNA is TGTGCCAGCAGCTCGATCACGTACGGCTCCTATAATTCACCCCTCCACTTT. Translated, it gives CASSSITYGSYNSPLHF.

This clonotype was picked up many times. The chain combines TRBV18 with TRBJ1-2; D perhaps matches TRBD1 (6 bases). CDR1 and CDR2 (germline): KGHSH, LQKENI. Trimming removed 3 bases at V and 13 bases at J, with 15 bases between. This CDR3 is 12 amino acids long. CDR3: CASSPGQWGFTF. Written as DNA, the CDR3 is TGTGCCAGCTCACCCGGACAGTGGGGTTTCACCTTC.

This clonotype was seen many times. The chain has TRBV10-3 and TRBJ2-5; D may correspond to TRBD1 or TRBD2 (5 bases each). Germline CDR1 reads ENHRY; CDR2 reads SYGVKD. The CDR3 is 15 amino acids. With 6 bases removed from V and 5 bases from J, the gap between germline ends came to 19 bases. DNA of the CDR3: TGTGCCATCAGCGGGGATACCAGGGCAGAGGAGACCCAGTACTTC. It translates to CAISGDTRAEETQYF.

V usage is TRBV20-1 and J usage is TRBJ2-3; tentatively, D is TRBD2 (5 bases). V was clipped by 2 bases and J by 3 bases, with 15 bases between them. The V gene's germline CDR1 is DFQATT and CDR2 SNEGSKA (reference sequence). The CDR3 contains 15 residues. The CDR3 DNA sequence: TGCAGTGCTAGAAGCCCACACCGGGGTACAGATACGCAGTATTTT. Its protein product is CSARSPHRGTDTQYF.